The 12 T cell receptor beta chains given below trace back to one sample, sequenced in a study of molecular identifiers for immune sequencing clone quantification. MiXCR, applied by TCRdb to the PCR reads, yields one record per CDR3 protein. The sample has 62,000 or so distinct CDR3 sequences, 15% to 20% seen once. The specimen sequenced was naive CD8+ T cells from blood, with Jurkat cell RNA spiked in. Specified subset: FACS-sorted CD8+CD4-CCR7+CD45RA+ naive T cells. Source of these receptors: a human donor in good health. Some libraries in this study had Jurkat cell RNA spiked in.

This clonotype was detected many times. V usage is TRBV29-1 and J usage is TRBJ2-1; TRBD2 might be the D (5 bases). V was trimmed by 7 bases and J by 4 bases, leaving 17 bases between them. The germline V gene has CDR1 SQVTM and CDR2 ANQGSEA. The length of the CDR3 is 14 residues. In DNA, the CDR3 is TGCAGCGCGAAGTCCCCAGCGGATTACAATGAGCAGTTCTTC. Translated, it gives CSAKSPADYNEQFF.

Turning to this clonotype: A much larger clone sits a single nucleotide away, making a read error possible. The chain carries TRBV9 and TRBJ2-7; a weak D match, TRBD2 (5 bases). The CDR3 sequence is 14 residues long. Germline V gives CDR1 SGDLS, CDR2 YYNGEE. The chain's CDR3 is CASGVGSAGYEQYF. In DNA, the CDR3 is TGTGCCAGCGGCGTCGGATCCGCGGGTTACGAGCAGTACTTC.

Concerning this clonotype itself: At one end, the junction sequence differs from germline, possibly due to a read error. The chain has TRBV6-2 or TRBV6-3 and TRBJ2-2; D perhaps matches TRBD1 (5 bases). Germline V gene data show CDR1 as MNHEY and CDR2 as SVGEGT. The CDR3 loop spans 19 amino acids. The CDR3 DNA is TGTGCCAGCAGAATACAGGAATCCCAATCTAGGTTGAGCACCTGGGAGCTGTTTTTT. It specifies CASRIQESQSRLSTWELFF.

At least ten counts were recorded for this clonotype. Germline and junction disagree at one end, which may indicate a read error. The CDR3 protein is CAIRESTLSSYEQYF. The CDR3 bases are TGTGCCATCAGAGAGTCGACACTGAGCTCCTACGAGCAGTACTTC. The rearrangement links TRBV10-3 to TRBJ2-7; no reliable D call. This CDR3 is built from 15 residues. The germline CDR1 and CDR2 sequences are ENHRY and SYGVKD.

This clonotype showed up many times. In nucleotides, the CDR3 is TGTGCCGGGGAGGAATCAACCGGGGAGCTGTTTTTT. Its protein product is CAGEESTGELFF. This sequence joins TRBV19 and TRBJ2-2; D might be TRBD2 (6 bases). Trimming cost V 11 bases and J 5 bases, with 12 bases left between them. CDR1 and CDR2 (germline): LNHDA, SQIVND (reference sequence). The CDR3 sequence is 12 residues long.

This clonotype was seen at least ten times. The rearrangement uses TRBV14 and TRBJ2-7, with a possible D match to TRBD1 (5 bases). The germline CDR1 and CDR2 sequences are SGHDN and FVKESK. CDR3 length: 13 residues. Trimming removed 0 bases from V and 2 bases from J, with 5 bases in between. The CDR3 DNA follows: TGTGCCAGCAGCCAAGACAGGGCCTACGAGCAGTACTTC. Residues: CASSQDRAYEQYF.

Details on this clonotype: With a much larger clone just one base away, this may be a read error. The CDR3 spells CASSLAPDGAEQYF. Here the CDR3 DNA reads TGTGCCAGCAGCTTGGCGCCTGACGGCGCCGAGCAGTACTTC. The V call is TRBV7-6, the J call TRBJ2-7; D gene ambiguous. The V gene lost 3 bases and the J gene lost 6 bases, with 15 bases spanning the gap. From germline, CDR1 is SGHVS and CDR2 FNYEAQ. CDR3 size: 14 residues. Supplemented by reference TRBV7-6 and TRBJ2-7, the full variable domain reads GAGVSQSPRYKVTKRGQDVALRCDPISGHVSLYWYRQALGQGPEFLTYFNYEAQQDKSGLPNDRFSAERPEGSISTLTIQRTEQRDSAMYRCASSLAPDGAEQYFGPGTRLTVT.

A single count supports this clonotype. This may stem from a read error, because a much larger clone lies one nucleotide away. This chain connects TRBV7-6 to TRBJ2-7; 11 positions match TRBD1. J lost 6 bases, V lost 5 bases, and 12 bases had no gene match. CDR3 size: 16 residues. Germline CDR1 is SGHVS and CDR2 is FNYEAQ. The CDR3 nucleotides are TGTGCCAGCAGCAGCCGAGGACAGGGGGCTATTCGCGAGCAGTACTTC. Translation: CASSSRGQGAIREQYF.

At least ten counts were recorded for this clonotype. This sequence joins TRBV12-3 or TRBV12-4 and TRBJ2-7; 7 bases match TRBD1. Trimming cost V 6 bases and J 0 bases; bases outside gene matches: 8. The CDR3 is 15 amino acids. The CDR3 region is CASSPRGQFSYEQYF. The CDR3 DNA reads TGTGCCAGCAGCCCACGGGGACAGTTCTCCTACGAGCAGTACTTC.

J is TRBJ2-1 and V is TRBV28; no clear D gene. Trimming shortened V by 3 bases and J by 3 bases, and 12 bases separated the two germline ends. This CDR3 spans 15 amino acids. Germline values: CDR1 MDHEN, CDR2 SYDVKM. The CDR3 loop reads CASSFPIVRYNEQFF. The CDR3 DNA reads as TGTGCCAGCAGTTTCCCGATCGTGCGCTACAATGAGCAGTTCTTC.

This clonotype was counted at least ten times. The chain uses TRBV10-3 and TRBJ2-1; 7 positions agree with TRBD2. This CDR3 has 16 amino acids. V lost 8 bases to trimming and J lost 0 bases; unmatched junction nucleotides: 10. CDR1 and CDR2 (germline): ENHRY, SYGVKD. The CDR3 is CAIQSGNYSSYNEQFF. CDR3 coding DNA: TGTGCCATCCAAAGCGGGAATTACAGCTCCTACAATGAGCAGTTCTTC.

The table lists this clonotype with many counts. The CDR3 loop is CASSQTGTTGGEQYF. CDR3 DNA sequence: TGTGCCAGCAGCCAAACTGGGACTACCGGTGGCGAGCAGTACTTC. The chain recombines TRBV3-1 with TRBJ2-7; 7 bases match TRBD2. The CDR3 is 15 amino acids. The germline CDR1 and CDR2 sequences are LGHDT and YNNKEL (reference sequence). V gave up 2 bases and J gave up 6 bases; unmatched junction bases: 10.